This entry lists 22 T cell receptor beta chains sequenced from one sample in a study of CD4 T cells in relation to SARS-CoV-2 and coronaviruses. Before the COVID-19 pandemic, during about 2011-2018, CD4+ T cells were taken from unexposed donors. The cells were cultured for about ten days before CD4+ T cells were isolated. No antigen is known for these receptors. TCRdb's copy holds only in-frame clones and misses some; the assay was immunoSEQ multiplex PCR. The sample includes 20,000 to 25,000 clones, about 60% of them seen just once. Sample: CD4+ T cells from PBMCs, cultured in vitro. Every receptor here comes from a human donor in good health.

The J gene is TRBJ1-1, the V gene TRBV12-5; 7 nucleotides match TRBD1. Germline CDR1 and CDR2: LGHNT and FRNRAP. CDR3 length: 14 amino acids. Trimming took 3 bases from V and 6 from J; bases not matched to a gene: 7. CDR3 residues: CASGFPRQGPEAFF. CDR3 sequence (DNA): TGTGCTAGTGGTTTCCCAAGACAGGGACCTGAAGCTTTCTTT. The whole variable domain, remainder taken from reference TRBV12-5 and TRBJ1-1, is DARVTQTPRHKVTEMGQEVTMRCQPILGHNTVFWYRQTMMQGLELLAYFRNRAPLDDSGMPKDRFSAEMPDATLATLKIQPSEPRDSAVYFCASGFPRQGPEAFFGQGTRLTVV.

The gene calls are TRBV7-8 and TRBJ1-5; a weak D match, TRBD1 (6 bases). The CDR3 runs to 15 residues. Per germline, CDR1 SGHVS and CDR2 FQNEAQ. V was shortened by 1 base and J by 2 bases, with 9 bases between the two germline ends. Written as DNA, the CDR3 is TGTGCCAGCAGCTTAGGGAGGGGGGGCAATCAGCCCCAGCATTTT. It yields the protein CASSLGRGGNQPQHF.

The genes are TRBV27 and TRBJ2-4, with D possibly matching TRBD1 (5 bases). The CDR3 totals 15 residues. V shed 5 bases and J shed 8 bases, with 19 bases lying between them. Germline V gene data show CDR1 as MNHEY and CDR2 as SMNVEV (reference sequence). This CDR3 reads CASSLLATGAHIQYF. The CDR3 region has the DNA TGTGCCAGCAGTCTCCTGGCCACAGGTGCGCACATTCAGTACTTC.

This clone turned up a few times. This sequence joins TRBV19 and TRBJ1-1; no clear D. Per germline, CDR1 LNHDA and CDR2 SQIVND (reference sequence). V lost 3 bases and J 0 bases, leaving 11 bases between the germline ends. The length of the CDR3 is 15 residues. In DNA form, the CDR3 reads TGTGCCAGTAGTATTTACGGGCTACTGAACACTGAAGCTTTCTTT. It is translated as CASSIYGLLNTEAFF.

The chain employs TRBV10-3 and TRBJ2-4, with TRBD1 matching over 9 bases. Germline CDR1 ENHRY, CDR2 SYGVKD. J was trimmed by 7 bases and V by 8 bases; bases with no gene match: 6. The CDR3 covers 13 residues. The CDR3 spells CAIGQQGANIQYF. The CDR3 nucleotides read TGTGCCATCGGTCAACAGGGGGCGAACATTCAGTACTTC.

V usage is TRBV4-1 and J usage is TRBJ1-5, with a weak D call TRBD1 (5 bases). The CDR3 sequence is 17 residues long. V was cut by 0 bases and J by 3 bases, with 15 bases left in between. Looked up from germline, CDR1 is MGHRA and CDR2 is YSYEKL. The CDR3 region is CASSQDPGILNNQPQHF. In DNA, the CDR3 is TGCGCCAGCAGCCAAGATCCAGGGATCCTTAACAATCAGCCCCAGCATTTT.

This clone has just a few counts. The rearrangement links TRBV9 to TRBJ1-6; D might be TRBD1 (5 bases). The germline CDR1 and CDR2 sequences are SGDLS and YYNGEE. The CDR3 is made up of 15 amino acids. The V end lost 4 bases, the J end lost 10 bases, and 18 bases lay between the germline ends. CDR3 loop: CASSPGEGVGSPLHF. The CDR3 DNA reads as TGTGCCAGCAGCCCTGGGGAAGGGGTCGGCTCACCCCTCCACTTT.

This rearrangement joins TRBV19 to TRBJ2-3; D perhaps matches TRBD2 (6 bases). CDR1 and CDR2 from the germline V gene are LNHDA and SQIVND (reference sequence). V was shortened by 10 bases and J by 0 bases, with 11 bases between the two germline ends. This CDR3 is built from 13 residues. Here the CDR3 reads CATSEGSTDTQYF. As DNA, the CDR3 is TGTGCCACTTCGGAGGGCAGCACAGATACGCAGTATTTT.

The J gene is TRBJ2-2, the V gene TRBV11-3, with D possibly matching TRBD2 (7 bases). Trimming removed 5 bases from V and 4 bases from J, with 17 bases in between. There are 16 residues in the CDR3. The germline V gene encodes CDR1 SGHNT and CDR2 YENEEA. The chain's CDR3 is CASSPRVGGLTGELFF. CDR3 sequence (DNA): TGTGCCAGCAGCCCTCGCGTCGGGGGGCTCACCGGGGAGCTGTTTTTT.

The rearrangement joins TRBV6-2 or TRBV6-3 to TRBJ1-2, with 10 bases identical to TRBD1. V lost 6 bases to trimming and J lost 3 bases; unmatched junction nucleotides: 4. The CDR3 contains 14 residues. The germline CDR1 and CDR2 sequences are MNHEY and SVGEGT. The CDR3 region has the DNA TGTGCCAGCAGCGGGACAGGGGATCACTATGGCTACACCTTC. Encoded protein: CASSGTGDHYGYTF.

This clone was recorded a few times. V usage is TRBV7-2 and J usage is TRBJ1-2; D is unclear. Germline V gene data show CDR1 as SGHTA and CDR2 as FQGNSA. The V and J ends lost 3 bases and 5 bases respectively, with 7 bases between them. The CDR3 spans 12 residues. CDR3 region: CASSFPEYGYTF. The CDR3 DNA sequence: TGTGCCAGCAGCTTCCCGGAGTATGGCTACACCTTC.

The chain combines TRBV11-3 with TRBJ2-2, with TRBD2 matching 10 bases. V lost 5 bases and J lost 3; bases outside the gene matches: 0. Germline CDR1 is SGHNT and CDR2 is YENEEA. The CDR3 length is 14 residues. CDR3 residues: CASSGTSDTGELFF. The CDR3 DNA follows: TGTGCCAGCAGCGGGACTAGCGACACCGGGGAGCTGTTTTTT.

This rearrangement joins TRBV19 to TRBJ2-5; 9 positions agree with TRBD2. V dropped 5 bases and J dropped 7; count of bases not matched to a gene: 8. This CDR3 is built from 14 residues. The germline CDR1 and CDR2 sequences are LNHDA and SQIVND (reference sequence). The CDR3 sequence is CASSEASGIGTQYF. In DNA form, the CDR3 reads TGTGCCAGTAGTGAGGCTAGCGGGATTGGGACCCAGTACTTC.

The table lists this clone with a few counts. This chain links TRBV7-9 with TRBJ2-3, with a tentative D call TRBD1 (6 bases). CDR3 length: 15 residues. Germline CDR1 is SEHNR and CDR2 is FQNEAQ (reference sequence). Trimming took 4 bases from V and 1 from J, leaving 12 bases between them. The CDR3 DNA reads TGTGCCAGCAGCTCAGGGGATTGGGGCACAGATACGCAGTATTTT. The encoded protein is CASSSGDWGTDTQYF.

The chain joins TRBV6-2 or TRBV6-3 to TRBJ1-4, with 7 bases matching TRBD1. Germline V gene lookup returns CDR1 MNHEY and CDR2 SVGEGT. The V and J ends lost 6 bases and 6 bases, in that order; junction bases with no gene match: 7. CDR3 length: 14 amino acids. The DNA for the CDR3 is TGTGCCAGCAGCGACCGGGACAGCGATGAAAAACTGTTTTTT. Translation gives CASSDRDSDEKLFF.

This clone appeared a few times. The J gene is TRBJ2-1, the V gene TRBV4-3, with 10 positions matching TRBD2. The V gene's germline CDR1 is LGHNA and CDR2 YSLEER. J lost 4 bases, V lost 0 bases, and 3 bases had no gene match. The CDR3 is made up of 16 amino acids. CDR3 DNA: TGCGCCAGCAGCCAAGATATAGCGGGGGGTTACAATGAGCAGTTCTTC. Translated: CASSQDIAGGYNEQFF.

This clone was picked up one time. The chain employs TRBV12-3 or TRBV12-4 and TRBJ2-7; TRBD1 is a possible D gene (6 bases). The CDR3 loop spans 13 amino acids. The V end was cut by 7 bases, the J end by 2 bases, with 12 bases between. Here the CDR3 DNA reads TGTGCCAGCACAAACAGGGCAACCTACGAGCAGTACTTC. Its translation: CASTNRATYEQYF.

The chain uses TRBV3-1 (or the pseudogene TRBV3-2) and TRBJ1-6; 10 nucleotides agree with TRBD1. After removal of 1 base from V and 7 bases from J, the junction contained 4 bases not matched to a gene. Germline lookup yields CDR1 LGHDT and CDR2 YNNKEL (reference sequence). The CDR3 loop spans 16 amino acids. CDR3 residues: CASSQGGQGNNSPLHF. The CDR3 coding sequence is TGTGCCAGCAGCCAAGGGGGACAGGGGAACAATTCACCCCTCCACTTT.

The rearrangement uses TRBV6-5 and TRBJ1-1; no firm D call. The germline V and J ends were trimmed by 7 bases and 7 bases, with 13 bases remaining between them. CDR3 size: 12 residues. Germline V CDR1 and CDR2: MNHEY, SVGAGI. The CDR3 region is CASIKETGEAFF. The CDR3 region has the DNA TGTGCCAGCATCAAAGAGACCGGTGAAGCTTTCTTT.

V usage is TRBV7-2 and J usage is TRBJ2-7, with 16 bases lining up with TRBD2. V was pared by 5 bases and J by 1 base, with 8 bases of the junction left unmatched. CDR3 length: 18 amino acids. Germline-derived CDR1 and CDR2 are SGHTA and FQGNSA. CDR3 coding DNA: TGTGCCAGCAGCGAAACCGGGACTAGCGGGAGGGTATCCTACGAGCAGTACTTC. Protein sequence: CASSETGTSGRVSYEQYF.

V is TRBV6-1 and J is TRBJ1-5, with D possibly TRBD1 on 6 matching bases. V shed 2 bases and J shed 9 bases, with 11 bases lying between them. CDR1 and CDR2 (germline): MNHNS, SASEGT. The CDR3 is 13 amino acids. The CDR3 DNA is TGTGCCAGCAGTGAAAGGGACACCTCGCCCCAGCATTTT. It codes for CASSERDTSPQHF.

The rearrangement links TRBV9 to TRBJ1-6, with D tentatively TRBD1 (6 bases). Trimming shortened V by 5 bases and J by 6 bases, and 12 bases separated the two germline ends. From germline, CDR1 is SGDLS and CDR2 YYNGEE. This CDR3 is 14 amino acids long. CDR3 nucleotide sequence: TGTGCCAGCAGGCCGGGACATTCTAATTCACCCCTCCACTTT. Its translation: CASRPGHSNSPLHF.